These 3 T cell receptor beta chains originate from one sample sequenced in a study of beta chain features in type 1 diabetes. Isolated RNA was reverse transcribed in full, so expressed TCRB transcripts were sequenced. The assay was immunoSEQ multiplex PCR, and TCRdb's table has in-frame clones only and misses some. The sample lists under 300,000 clones, about 14% seen once, with 0.019% in the top ten. Their antigens remain unidentified. Whole-study results and caveats: Within each of all four CD4+ subsets, Type 1 diabetes patients had TCRB CDR3s that were moderately but significantly shorter.

Sequenced material: naive CD4+ T cells from blood. Receptors originate from a man aged 30-40 years with type 1 diabetes.

The rearrangement uses TRBV5-1 and TRBJ2-3; 8 positions agree with TRBD1. J was trimmed by 0 bases and V by 4 bases; bases with no gene match: 4. CDR1 SGHRS and CDR2 YFSETQ come from the germline V gene. The CDR3 covers 15 residues. The chain's CDR3 is CASSTQGVSTDTQYF. The CDR3 DNA sequence: TGCGCCAGCAGCACACAGGGGGTTAGCACAGATACGCAGTATTTT. Looking up the rest from reference TRBV5-1 and TRBJ2-3 gives the full variable domain: KAGVTQTPRYLIKTRGQQVTLSCSPISGHRSVSWYQQTPGQGLQFLFEYFSETQRNKGNFPGRFSGRQFSNSRSEMNVSTLELGDSALYLCASSTQGVSTDTQYFGPGTRLTVL.

This chain joins TRBV7-2 and TRBJ1-3; no definite D call. CDR1 is SGHTA, CDR2 FQGNSA, per germline. CDR3 size: 14 residues. Trimming stripped 5 bases from V and 0 bases from J, with 8 bases between. The CDR3 spells CASSTRYSGNTIYF. DNA for the CDR3: TGTGCCAGCAGCACACGTTACTCTGGAAACACCATATATTTT.

This clone was seen only a few times. This chain connects TRBV7-9 to TRBJ1-3, with 8 bases that match TRBD1. This CDR3 is built from 16 residues. Germline V gene lookup returns CDR1 SEHNR and CDR2 FQNEAQ (reference sequence). The J segment lost 0 bases and the V segment lost 6 bases, leaving 7 bases of the junction unmatched. For the CDR3, the DNA is TGTGCCAGCAGTCCGGGACAGGCGAACTCTGGAAACACCATATATTTT. Protein sequence: CASSPGQANSGNTIYF.